This T cell receptor beta chain was captured in a study of CD8+ T cells in alopecia areata. Background on the study: Patients in the treated group were given tofacitinib by mouth, 5 to 10 mg twice a day.

It was cDNA, reverse transcribed from extracted RNA, that served as the sequencing template. Assay: immunoSEQ multiplex PCR; the TCRdb copy retains only in-frame clones and omits some. The sample includes more than 110,000 clones, roughly 82% of them seen just once. The CDR3 has 16 amino acids. J gave up 1 base and V 1 base, and 4 bases lay outside the gene matches. Germline-derived CDR1 and CDR2 are SGHTA and FQGNSA. As to treatment: oral pan-JAK inhibitor, 5-10 mg twice daily. Individuals with alopecia areata gave both lesional scalp punch biopsies and peripheral blood for collection. The sample here was CD8+ T cells sorted from blood, taken at week 4, from a patient treated with tofacitinib. The receptor comes from a human donor with alopecia areata. This sequence joins TRBV7-2 and TRBJ2-3, with 8 bases that match TRBD1. The CDR3 loop is CASSLEDRGGTDTQYF. In DNA, the CDR3 is TGTGCCAGCAGCTTAGAAGACAGGGGCGGCACAGATACGCAGTATTTT.